Described below is a single T cell receptor beta chain sequence and its context. The data were taken from a study of OX40 agonist ivuxolimab in advanced cancers. Across the whole study: Ivuxolimab, which patients received intravenously every 2 weeks, was dosed at 0.01 to 10 mg/kg.

Assay used: immunoSEQ multiplex PCR; TCRdb lists only in-frame clones, some missing. This table holds fewer than 75,000 clones, about 89% found once. Germline V lookup: CDR1 MNHEY, CDR2 SMNVEV (reference sequence). Trimming stripped 6 bases from V and 4 bases from J, with 10 bases between. This CDR3 contains 14 residues. This clonotype was obtained from an adult with an advanced solid tumor such as melanoma, head and neck, liver or kidney cancer. Sequenced here: CD4+ or CD8+ T cells sorted from blood, sampled in a trial of the OX40 agonist ivuxolimab. The chain recombines TRBV27 with TRBJ2-6; weak D call: TRBD1 (6 bases). This CDR3 reads CASSTGIGANVLTF. In DNA form, the CDR3 reads TGTGCCAGCAGCACAGGGATCGGGGCCAACGTCCTGACTTTC.